These 2 T cell receptor beta chains originate from one sample sequenced in a study of control samples from healthy donors and cancer patients. Libraries were prepared by immunoSEQ multiplex PCR; TCRdb keeps only in-frame clonotypes and omits some of them. This sample has about 83,000 clones; 91% occur once, and the top ten carry roughly 14%. The sequencing input was blood. The receptors derive from a man aged 25 to 40 in good health.

Comment on this clone: This CDR3 is also generated by other DNA sequences in the sample. The chain has TRBV5-1 and TRBJ2-3; D gene ambiguous. The germline V gene has CDR1 SGHRS and CDR2 YFSETQ. The CDR3 is made up of 12 amino acids. Trimming removed 0 bases from V and 4 bases from J, with 3 bases in between. CDR3 in DNA: TGCGCCAGCAGCTTGGAAGCAGATACGCAGTATTTT. Translating gives CASSLEADTQYF. Drawing the rest from reference TRBV5-1 and TRBJ2-3, the complete variable domain is KAGVTQTPRYLIKTRGQQVTLSCSPISGHRSVSWYQQTPGQGLQFLFEYFSETQRNKGNFPGRFSGRQFSNSRSEMNVSTLELGDSALYLCASSLEADTQYFGPGTRLTVL.

The V gene is TRBV19, the J gene TRBJ2-3, with a weak D call TRBD2 (6 bases). V was trimmed by 5 bases and J by 5 bases, leaving 14 bases between them. Germline V gene lookup returns CDR1 LNHDA and CDR2 SQIVND (reference sequence). The CDR3 covers 14 residues. CDR3 coding DNA: TGTGCCAGTAGTTCCACGCGGGGTAGAGATACGCAGTATTTT. Protein product: CASSSTRGRDTQYF.